This T cell receptor (beta chain) is from a study of OX40 agonist ivuxolimab in advanced cancers. Across the whole study: The study treated patients with ivuxolimab, an agonistic anti-OX40 (CD134) antibody.

Germline V gene data show CDR1 as MNHEY and CDR2 as SMNVEV (reference sequence). The trim removed 5 bases at V and 0 bases at J, leaving 6 bases unmatched. The CDR3 totals 16 residues. The method was immunoSEQ multiplex PCR; TCRdb's version includes in-frame clones alone and lacks a portion of them. The sample carries around 20,000 clones, about three quarters recorded once. The chain couples TRBV27 to TRBJ1-5; 8 nucleotides match TRBD1. The sample in question was CD4+ or CD8+ T cells sorted from blood, obtained in a trial of the OX40 agonist ivuxolimab. The clonotype originates from an adult with an advanced solid tumor such as melanoma, head and neck, liver or kidney cancer. The CDR3 DNA sequence: TGTGCCAGCAGTCAAATCAGGGGGCTTAGCAATCAGCCCCAGCATTTT. This codes for CASSQIRGLSNQPQHF.